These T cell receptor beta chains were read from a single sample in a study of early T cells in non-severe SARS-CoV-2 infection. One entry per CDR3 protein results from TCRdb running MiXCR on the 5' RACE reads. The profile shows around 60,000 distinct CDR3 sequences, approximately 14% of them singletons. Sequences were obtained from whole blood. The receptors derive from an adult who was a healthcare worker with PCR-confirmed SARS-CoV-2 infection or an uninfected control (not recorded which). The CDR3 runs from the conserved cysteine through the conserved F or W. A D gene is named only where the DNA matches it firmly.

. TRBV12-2 CASRLAHLVMCEKLFF
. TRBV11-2 CASSPGGVLADTQYF
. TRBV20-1 CSATQGGEIGSTDTQYF
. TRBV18 CASSPLQRSDTQYF
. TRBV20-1 CSARRDGTYEQYF
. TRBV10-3 CAISERQTGAAYNEQFF
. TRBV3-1 CASSHFEAISRGTGELFF
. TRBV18 CASSLPGSNTEAFF
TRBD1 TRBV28 CASSFSTGAPLHF
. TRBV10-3 CAISEWELEAGELFF
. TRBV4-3 CASSQTANYGYTF
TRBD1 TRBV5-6 CASTEGLTGDLNTEAFF
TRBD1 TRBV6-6 CASSYPKTGESTGELFF
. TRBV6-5 CASSYSLGREAFF
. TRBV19 CASSGRLGLVTYNEQFF
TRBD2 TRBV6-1 CASSASTSGGPFYNEQFF
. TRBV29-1 CSARQGLGGGTQYF
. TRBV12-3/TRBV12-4 CASTPGVQETQYF
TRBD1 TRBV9 CASSPWTGPTSTDTQYF
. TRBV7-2 CASSSATRRETQYF
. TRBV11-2 CASSSTLQKYNEQFF
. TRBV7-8 CASSLIQFEEETQYF
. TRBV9 CASSVAATGELFF
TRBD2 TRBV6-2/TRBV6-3 CASSYPGGRNEQFF
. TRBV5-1 CASSLDGPYTEAFF
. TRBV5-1 CASRRENLYEQYF
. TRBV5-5 CASSLVNPYTQYF